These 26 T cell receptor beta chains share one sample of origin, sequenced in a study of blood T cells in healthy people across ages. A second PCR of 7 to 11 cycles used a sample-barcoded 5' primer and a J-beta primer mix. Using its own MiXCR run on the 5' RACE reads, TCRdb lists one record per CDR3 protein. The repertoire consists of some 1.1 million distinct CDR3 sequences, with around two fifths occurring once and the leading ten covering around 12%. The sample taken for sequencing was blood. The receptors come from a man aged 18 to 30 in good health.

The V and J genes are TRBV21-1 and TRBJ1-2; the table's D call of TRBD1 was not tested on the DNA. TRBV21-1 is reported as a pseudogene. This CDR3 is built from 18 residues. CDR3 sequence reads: CASSPRVAGASLRYGYTF. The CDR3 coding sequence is TGTGCCAGCAGTCCCAGGGTGGCAGGGGCATCGCTACGCTATGGCTACACCTTC.

CDR3 nucleotide sequence: TGCGCCAGCAACCAGGAGGGGACAGATCCTTACAATGAGCAGTTCTTC. It translates to CASNQEGTDPYNEQFF. This rearrangement joins TRBV4-3 to TRBJ2-1; TRBD1 might be the D (7 bases). The V and J ends lost 7 bases and 4 bases respectively, with 20 bases between them. In germline, CDR1 is LGHNA, CDR2 YSLEER. The length of the CDR3 is 16 residues.

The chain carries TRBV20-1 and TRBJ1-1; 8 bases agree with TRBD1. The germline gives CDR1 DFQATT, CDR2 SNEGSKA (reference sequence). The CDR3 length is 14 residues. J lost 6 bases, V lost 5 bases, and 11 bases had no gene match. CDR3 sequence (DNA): TGCAGTGCTGGGGACAGGTCGGTTGGCGCTGAAGCTTTCTTT. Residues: CSAGDRSVGAEAFF.

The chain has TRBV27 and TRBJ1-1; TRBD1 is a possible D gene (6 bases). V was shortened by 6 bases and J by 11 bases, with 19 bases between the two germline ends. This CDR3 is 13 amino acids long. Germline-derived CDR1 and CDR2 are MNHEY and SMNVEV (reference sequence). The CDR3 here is CASRYEVGGPAFF. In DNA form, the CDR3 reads TGTGCCAGCAGATACGAAGTGGGGGGCCCGGCTTTCTTT.

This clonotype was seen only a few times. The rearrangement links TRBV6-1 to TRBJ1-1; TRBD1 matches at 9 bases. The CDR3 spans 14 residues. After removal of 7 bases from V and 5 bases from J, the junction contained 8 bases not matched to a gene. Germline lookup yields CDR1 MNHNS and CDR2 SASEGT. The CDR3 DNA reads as TGTGCCAGCAATCCGACAGGGGGGAGTACTGAAGCTTTCTTT. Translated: CASNPTGGSTEAFF.

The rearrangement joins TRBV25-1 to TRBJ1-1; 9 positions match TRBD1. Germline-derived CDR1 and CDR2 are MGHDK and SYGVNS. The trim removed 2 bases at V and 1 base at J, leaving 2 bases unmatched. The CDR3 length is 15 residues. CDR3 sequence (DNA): TGTGCCAGCAGTGAACCGACAGGGGGGAACACTGAAGCTTTCTTT. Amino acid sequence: CASSEPTGGNTEAFF.

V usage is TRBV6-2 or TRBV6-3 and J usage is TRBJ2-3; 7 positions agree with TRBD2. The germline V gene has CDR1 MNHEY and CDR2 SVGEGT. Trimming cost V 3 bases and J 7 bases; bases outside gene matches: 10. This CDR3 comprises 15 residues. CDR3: CASSYRSLAVNTQYF. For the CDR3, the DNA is TGTGCCAGCAGTTATAGGAGTCTAGCGGTCAATACGCAGTATTTT.

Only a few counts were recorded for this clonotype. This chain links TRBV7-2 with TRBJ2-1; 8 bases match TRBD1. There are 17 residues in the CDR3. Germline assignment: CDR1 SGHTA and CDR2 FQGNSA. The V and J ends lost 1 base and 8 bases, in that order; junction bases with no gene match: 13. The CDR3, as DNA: TGTGCCAGCAGCTTAGTCCAAGCAGGGGGCTCCCCAGATGAGCAGTTCTTC. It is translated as CASSLVQAGGSPDEQFF.

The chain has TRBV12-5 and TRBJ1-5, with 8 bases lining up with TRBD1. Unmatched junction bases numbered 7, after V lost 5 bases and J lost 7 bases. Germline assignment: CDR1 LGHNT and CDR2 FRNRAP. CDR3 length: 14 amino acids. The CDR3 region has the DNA TGTGCTAGTGGTCCCGGACAGGGTTTCCAGCCCCAGCATTTT. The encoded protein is CASGPGQGFQPQHF.

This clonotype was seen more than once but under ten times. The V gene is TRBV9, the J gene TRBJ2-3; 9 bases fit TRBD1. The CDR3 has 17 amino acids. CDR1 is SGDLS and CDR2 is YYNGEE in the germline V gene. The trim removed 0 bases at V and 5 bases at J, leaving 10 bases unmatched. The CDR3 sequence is CASSVAPGTGRGDTQYF. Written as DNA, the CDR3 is TGTGCCAGCAGCGTAGCCCCCGGGACAGGGCGTGGAGATACGCAGTATTTT. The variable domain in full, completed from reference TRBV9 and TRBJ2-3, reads DSGVTQTPKHLITATGQRVTLRCSPRSGDLSVYWYQQSLDQGLQFLIQYYNGEERAKGNILERFSAQQFPDLHSELNLSSLELGDSALYFCASSVAPGTGRGDTQYFGPGTRLTVL.

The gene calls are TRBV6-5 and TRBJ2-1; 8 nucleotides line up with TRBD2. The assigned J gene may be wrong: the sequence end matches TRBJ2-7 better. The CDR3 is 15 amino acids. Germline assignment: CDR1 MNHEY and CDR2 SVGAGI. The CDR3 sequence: CASSGGGSSYNEQYF. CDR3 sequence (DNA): TGTGCCAGCAGTGGCGGGGGGAGCTCCTACAATGAGCAGTACTTC.

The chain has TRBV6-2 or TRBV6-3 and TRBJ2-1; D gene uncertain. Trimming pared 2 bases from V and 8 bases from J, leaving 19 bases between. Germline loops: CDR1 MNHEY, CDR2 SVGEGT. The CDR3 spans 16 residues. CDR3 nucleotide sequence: TGTGCCAGCAGTTACGTCGCAATCCACTTTGGCGATGAGCAGTTCTTC. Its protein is CASSYVAIHFGDEQFF.

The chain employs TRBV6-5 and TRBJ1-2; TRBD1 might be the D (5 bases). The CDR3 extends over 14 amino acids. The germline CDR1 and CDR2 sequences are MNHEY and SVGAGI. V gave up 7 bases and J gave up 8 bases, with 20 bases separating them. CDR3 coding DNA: TGTGCCAGCACTGCGCCGGGGCTCGGGTACGGCTACACCTTC. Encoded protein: CASTAPGLGYGYTF.

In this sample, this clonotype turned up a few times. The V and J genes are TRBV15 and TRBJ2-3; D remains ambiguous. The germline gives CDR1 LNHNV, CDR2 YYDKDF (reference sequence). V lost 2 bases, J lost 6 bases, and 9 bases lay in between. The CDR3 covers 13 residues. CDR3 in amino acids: CATSRSRKDTQYF. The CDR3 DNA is TGTGCCACCAGCAGAAGTAGGAAGGATACGCAGTATTTT.

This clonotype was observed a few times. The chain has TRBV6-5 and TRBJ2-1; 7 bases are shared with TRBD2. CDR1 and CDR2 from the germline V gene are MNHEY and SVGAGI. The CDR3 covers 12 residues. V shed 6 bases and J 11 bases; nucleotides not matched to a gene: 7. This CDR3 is CASRNERGKQFF. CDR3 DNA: TGTGCCAGCAGGAACGAGCGGGGTAAGCAGTTCTTC.

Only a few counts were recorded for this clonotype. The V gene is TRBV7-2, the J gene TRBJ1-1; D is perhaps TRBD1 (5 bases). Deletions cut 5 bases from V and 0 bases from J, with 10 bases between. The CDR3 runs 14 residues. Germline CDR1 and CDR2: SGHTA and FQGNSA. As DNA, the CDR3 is TGTGCCAGCAGCCTACAGGTCGTGAACACTGAAGCTTTCTTT. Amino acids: CASSLQVVNTEAFF.

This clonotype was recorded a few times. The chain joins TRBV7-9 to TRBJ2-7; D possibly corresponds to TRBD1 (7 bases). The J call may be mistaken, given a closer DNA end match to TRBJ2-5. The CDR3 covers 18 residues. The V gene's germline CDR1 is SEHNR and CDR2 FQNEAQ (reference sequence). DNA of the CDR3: TGTGCCAGCAGCTTAGGCAGCCTACAGGGGAGGATTGGAGAGACCCAGTACTTC. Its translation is CASSLGSLQGRIGETQYF.

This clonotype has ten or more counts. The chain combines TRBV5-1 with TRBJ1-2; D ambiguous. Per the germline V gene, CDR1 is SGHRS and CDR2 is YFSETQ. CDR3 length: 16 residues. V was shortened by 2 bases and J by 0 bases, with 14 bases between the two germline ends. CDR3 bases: TGCGCCAGCAGCTTTGCAGAGGCAGCCTCTAACTATGGCTACACCTTC. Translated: CASSFAEAASNYGYTF.

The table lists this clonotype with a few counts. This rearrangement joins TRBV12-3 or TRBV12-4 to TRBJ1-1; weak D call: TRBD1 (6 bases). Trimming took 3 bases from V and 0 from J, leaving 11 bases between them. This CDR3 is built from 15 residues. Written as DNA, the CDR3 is TGTGCCAGCAGTTTGGGGGCGGGGATGAACACTGAAGCTTTCTTT. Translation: CASSLGAGMNTEAFF.

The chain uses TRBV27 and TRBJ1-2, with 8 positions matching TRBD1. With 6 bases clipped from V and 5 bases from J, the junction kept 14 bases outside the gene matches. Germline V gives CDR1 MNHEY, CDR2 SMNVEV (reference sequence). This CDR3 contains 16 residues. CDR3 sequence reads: CASRRQGYGAVYGYTF. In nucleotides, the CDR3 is TGTGCCAGCAGGAGACAGGGGTATGGGGCTGTATATGGCTACACCTTC.

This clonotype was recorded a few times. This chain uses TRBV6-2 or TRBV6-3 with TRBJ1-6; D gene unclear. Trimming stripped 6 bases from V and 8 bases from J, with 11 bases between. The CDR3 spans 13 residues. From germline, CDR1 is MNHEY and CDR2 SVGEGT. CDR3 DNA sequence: TGTGCCAGCAGCGAAAATATGGATTCACCCCTCCACTTT. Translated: CASSENMDSPLHF.

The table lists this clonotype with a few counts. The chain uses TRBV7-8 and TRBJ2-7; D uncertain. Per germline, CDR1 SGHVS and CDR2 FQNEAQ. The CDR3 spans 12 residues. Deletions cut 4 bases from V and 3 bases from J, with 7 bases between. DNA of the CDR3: TGTGCCAGCAGCTCCACGAACTACGAGCAGTACTTC. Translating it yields CASSSTNYEQYF.

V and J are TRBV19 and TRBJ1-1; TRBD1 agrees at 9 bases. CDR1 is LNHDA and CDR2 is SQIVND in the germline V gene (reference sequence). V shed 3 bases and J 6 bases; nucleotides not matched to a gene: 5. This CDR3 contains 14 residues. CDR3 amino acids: CASSIGQGRAEAFF. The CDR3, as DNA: TGTGCCAGTAGTATCGGACAGGGGAGAGCTGAAGCTTTCTTT.

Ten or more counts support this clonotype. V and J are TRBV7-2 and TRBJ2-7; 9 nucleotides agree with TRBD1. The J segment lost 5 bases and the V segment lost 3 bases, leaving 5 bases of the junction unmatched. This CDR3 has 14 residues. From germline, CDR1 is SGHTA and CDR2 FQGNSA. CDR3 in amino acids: CASSFTTGGNEQYF. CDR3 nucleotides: TGTGCCAGCAGCTTCACGACAGGGGGAAACGAGCAGTACTTC.

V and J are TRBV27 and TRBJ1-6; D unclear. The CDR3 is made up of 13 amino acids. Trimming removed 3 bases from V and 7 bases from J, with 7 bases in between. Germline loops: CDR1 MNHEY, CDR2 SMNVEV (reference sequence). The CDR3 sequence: CASSFGVNSPLHF. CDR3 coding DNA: TGTGCCAGCAGTTTCGGGGTCAATTCACCCCTCCACTTT.

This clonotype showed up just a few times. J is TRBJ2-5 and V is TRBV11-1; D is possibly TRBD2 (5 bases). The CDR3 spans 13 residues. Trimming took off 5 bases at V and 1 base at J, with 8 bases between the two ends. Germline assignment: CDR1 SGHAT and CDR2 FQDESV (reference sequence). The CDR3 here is CASSEEVQETQYF. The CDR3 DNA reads TGTGCCAGCAGCGAGGAGGTCCAAGAGACCCAGTACTTC.